This entry lists 19 T cell receptor beta chains sequenced from one sample in a study of CD8+ T cells in alopecia areata. Following RNA extraction, reverse transcription yielded cDNA that acted as the sequencing template. Produced via immunoSEQ multiplex PCR; TCRdb's table is partial and in-frame only. The sample has 250,000 to 300,000 clones, about three fifths seen once. Treatment: oral pan-JAK inhibitor, 5-10 mg twice daily. Sequenced here: CD4+ T cells sorted from blood, sampled at week 24, from a patient treated with tofacitinib. Every receptor here comes from a human donor with alopecia areata.

The table lists this clone with a few counts. The rearrangement links TRBV29-1 to TRBJ2-1; D is undetermined. CDR1 is SQVTM, CDR2 ANQGSEA, per germline. The CDR3 is 12 residues long. Trimming removed 5 bases at V and 8 bases at J, with 13 bases between. DNA of the CDR3: TGCAGCGTTCAGCAGGTTGATCATGAGCAGTTCTTC. Translating it yields CSVQQVDHEQFF.

The rearrangement uses TRBV7-2 and TRBJ1-6; D unclear. Germline V gene sequence: CDR1 SGHTA, CDR2 FQGNSA. Trimming left V 5 bases short and J 0 bases short, with 14 bases between. This CDR3 has 17 residues. CDR3 sequence (DNA): TGTGCCAGCAGCCTGTGGACTCCGAGCTCCTATAATTCACCCCTCCACTTT. Its translation is CASSLWTPSSYNSPLHF.

A word on this clone: The same CDR3 also results from other DNA sequences found in this sample. The chain has TRBV30 and TRBJ1-5, with 7 bases that match TRBD1. The trim removed 3 bases at V and 2 bases at J, leaving 4 bases unmatched. The CDR3 extends over 14 amino acids. The germline gives CDR1 GTSNPN, CDR2 SVGIG (reference sequence). DNA for the CDR3: TGTGCCTGGAGCCGACAGGGTGGCAATCAGCCCCAGCATTTT. Translated: CAWSRQGGNQPQHF.

This clone occurred a few times. The chain has TRBV7-8 and TRBJ1-5, with D perhaps matching TRBD1 (6 bases). Trimming removed 5 bases at V and 1 base at J, with 18 bases between. Germline lookup yields CDR1 SGHVS and CDR2 FQNEAQ. The CDR3 runs 17 residues. This chain's CDR3 is CASSPTLAGASNQPQHF. CDR3 nucleotides: TGTGCCAGCAGCCCGACTCTGGCGGGGGCGAGCAATCAGCCCCAGCATTTT. Using reference TRBV7-8 and TRBJ1-5 for the parts outside the CDR3, the full variable domain is GAGVSQSPRYKVAKRGQDVALRCDPISGHVSLFWYQQALGQGPEFLTYFQNEAQLDKSGLPSDRFFAERPEGSVSTLKIQRTQQEDSAVYLCASSPTLAGASNQPQHFGDGTRLSIL.

The chain combines TRBV28 with TRBJ2-1, with D hard to call. V lost 10 bases and J lost 2, with 12 bases in between. CDR1 MDHEN and CDR2 SYDVKM come from the germline V gene. The CDR3 consists of 13 residues. In DNA, the CDR3 is TGTGCCACCCTTAGTCCAACCTACAATGAGCAGTTCTTC. This translates into CATLSPTYNEQFF.

The chain couples TRBV19 to TRBJ1-2; maybe TRBD1 (5 bases). V was trimmed by 2 bases and J by 3 bases, leaving 10 bases between them. CDR1 and CDR2 (germline): LNHDA, SQIVND (reference sequence). The CDR3 sequence is 14 residues long. The CDR3 nucleotides are TGTGCCAGTAGTATACAGGGCCTGGACTATGGCTACACCTTC. It codes for CASSIQGLDYGYTF.

Comments on this clone: At one of its ends the junction is not consistent with the germline gene, which may arise from a read error. The CDR3 DNA follows: TGTGCTAGCAGCTTGGCAGAGACCCAGTACTTC. This translates into CASSLAETQYF. J is TRBJ2-5 and V is TRBV7-7; D is ambiguous. Germline CDR1 and CDR2: SSHAT and FNYEAQ (reference sequence). The CDR3 is made up of 11 amino acids.

The rearrangement links TRBV7-9 to TRBJ2-5, with a possible D match to TRBD1 (5 bases). Looked up from germline, CDR1 is SEHNR and CDR2 is FQNEAQ (reference sequence). There are 15 residues in the CDR3. V was pared by 5 bases and J by 5 bases, with 18 bases between. DNA of the CDR3: TGTGCCAGCAGCCCAAGTCGGTGGCAGGGCGAGACCCAGTACTTC. Translated, it gives CASSPSRWQGETQYF.

J is TRBJ1-2 and V is TRBV2; D not certain. This CDR3 region has 14 residues. V lost 4 bases and J lost 0, with 9 bases in between. Germline CDR1 is SNHLY and CDR2 is FYNNEI. The CDR3 coding sequence is TGTGCCAGCAGTGCTGAGCTCTCTAACTATGGCTACACCTTC. Residues: CASSAELSNYGYTF.

The V gene is TRBV6-5, the J gene TRBJ2-7; 7 nucleotides line up with TRBD2. The junction had 5 bases not matched to a gene; V was cut back by 0 bases and J by 3 bases. Germline V CDR1 and CDR2: MNHEY, SVGAGI. There are 15 residues in the CDR3. The CDR3 reads CASSYSREGDYEQYF. In nucleotides, the CDR3 is TGTGCCAGCAGTTACTCTAGGGAGGGAGACTACGAGCAGTACTTC.

A word on this clone: One end of the junction does not line up with germline, which may come from a read error. The chain carries TRBV15 and TRBJ1-4; 7 nucleotides agree with TRBD1. This CDR3 is 13 amino acids long. Looked up from germline, CDR1 is LNHNV and CDR2 is YYDKDF (reference sequence). This CDR3 reads CATSRDEQRGLGF. CDR3 sequence (DNA): TGTGCCACCAGCAGAGATGAGCAAAGGGGGCTCGGTTTT.

The genes are TRBV27 and TRBJ1-1; D is possibly TRBD1 (5 bases). CDR1 and CDR2 from the germline V gene are MNHEY and SMNVEV (reference sequence). This CDR3 contains 13 residues. With 4 bases removed from V and 8 bases from J, the gap between germline ends came to 14 bases. CDR3 amino acids: CASSSSEQVEAFF. The DNA for the CDR3 is TGTGCCAGCAGTTCCTCGGAACAGGTGGAAGCTTTCTTT.

This chain links TRBV7-2 with TRBJ2-1, with D maybe TRBD1 (5 bases). CDR3 length: 15 amino acids. Germline lookup yields CDR1 SGHTA and CDR2 FQGNSA. The DNA for the CDR3 is TGTGCAGCTCTCAGGGAAAGGAGCTCCTACAATGAGCAGTTCTTC. Protein: CAALRERSSYNEQFF.

The chain uses TRBV28 and TRBJ2-3; D ambiguous. Looked up from germline, CDR1 is MDHEN and CDR2 is SYDVKM. The CDR3 consists of 14 residues. Trimming cost V 8 bases and J 1 base, with 13 bases left between them. CDR3 nucleotides: TGTGCCAGCGAGTGGGGTAGGGGCACAGATACGCAGTATTTT. Translating gives CASEWGRGTDTQYF.

This chain joins TRBV7-6 and TRBJ2-7; no reliable D call. V lost 5 bases and J 4 bases, leaving 12 bases between the germline ends. This CDR3 spans 13 amino acids. The germline V gene encodes CDR1 SGHVS and CDR2 FNYEAQ. For the CDR3, the DNA is TGTGCCAGCAGCATCTCGGACGAGTACGAGCAGTACTTC. Its translation is CASSISDEYEQYF. Full variable domain (outside the CDR3, taken from reference TRBV7-6 and TRBJ2-7): GAGVSQSPRYKVTKRGQDVALRCDPISGHVSLYWYRQALGQGPEFLTYFNYEAQQDKSGLPNDRFSAERPEGSISTLTIQRTEQRDSAMYRCASSISDEYEQYFGPGTRLTVT.

This chain connects TRBV29-1 to TRBJ2-3; 9 positions match TRBD2. V lost 4 bases, J lost 4 bases, and 0 bases stayed unmatched. CDR3 length: 12 amino acids. Germline values: CDR1 SQVTM, CDR2 ANQGSEA. The chain's CDR3 is CSVVAGADTQYF. CDR3 nucleotides: TGCAGCGTTGTAGCGGGAGCAGATACGCAGTATTTT.

The J gene is TRBJ1-2, the V gene TRBV11-1, with D possibly matching TRBD1 (5 bases). Germline loops: CDR1 SGHAT, CDR2 FQDESV (reference sequence). Deletions cut 4 bases from V and 4 bases from J, with 16 bases between. The CDR3 covers 15 residues. CDR3 amino acids: CASSYGPGLSYGYTF. Written as DNA, the CDR3 is TGTGCCAGCAGCTACGGACCGGGACTGAGCTATGGCTACACCTTC.

This clone was detected only once. This sequence joins TRBV29-1 and TRBJ2-3; tentatively, D is TRBD1 (6 bases). The CDR3 is 13 residues long. The V gene lost 4 bases and the J gene lost 4 bases, with 12 bases spanning the gap. The germline V gene has CDR1 SQVTM and CDR2 ANQGSEA. DNA of the CDR3: TGCAGCGTTGGGAACAGGGTCTCAGATACGCAGTATTTT. It is translated as CSVGNRVSDTQYF.

The chain employs TRBV7-8 and TRBJ2-7; D is perhaps TRBD1 (5 bases). The V and J ends lost 2 bases and 6 bases respectively, with 11 bases between them. Germline lookup yields CDR1 SGHVS and CDR2 FQNEAQ. The CDR3 runs 13 residues. CDR3 amino acids: CASSLKGAIEQYF. The CDR3 DNA sequence: TGTGCCAGCAGCTTAAAAGGGGCGATCGAGCAGTACTTC. The full variable domain, rest sourced from reference TRBV7-8 and TRBJ2-7, is GAGVSQSPRYKVAKRGQDVALRCDPISGHVSLFWYQQALGQGPEFLTYFQNEAQLDKSGLPSDRFFAERPEGSVSTLKIQRTQQEDSAVYLCASSLKGAIEQYFGPGTRLTVT.